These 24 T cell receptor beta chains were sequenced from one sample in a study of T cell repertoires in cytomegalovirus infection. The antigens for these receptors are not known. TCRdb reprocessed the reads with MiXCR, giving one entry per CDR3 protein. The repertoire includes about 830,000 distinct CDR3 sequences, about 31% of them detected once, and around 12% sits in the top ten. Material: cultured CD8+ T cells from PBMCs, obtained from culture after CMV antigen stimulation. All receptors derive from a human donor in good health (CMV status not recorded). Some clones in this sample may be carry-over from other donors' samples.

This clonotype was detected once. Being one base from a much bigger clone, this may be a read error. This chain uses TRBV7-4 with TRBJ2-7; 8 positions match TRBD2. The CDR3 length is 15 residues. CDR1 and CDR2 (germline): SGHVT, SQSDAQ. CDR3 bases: TGTGTCAGCAGCCAAGGGCGGGGGGACTCCTACGAGCAGTACTTC. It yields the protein CVSSQGRGDSYEQYF.

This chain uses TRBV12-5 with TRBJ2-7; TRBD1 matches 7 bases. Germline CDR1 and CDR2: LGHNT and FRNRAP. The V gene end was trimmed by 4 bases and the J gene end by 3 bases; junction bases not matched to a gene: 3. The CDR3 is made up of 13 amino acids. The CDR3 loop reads CASGSGQLYEQYF. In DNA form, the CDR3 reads TGTGCTAGTGGTTCGGGACAGCTCTACGAGCAGTACTTC.

The CDR3 DNA follows: TGTGCCAGCAGCCAAATGGACGGCCCGGAGAGTGGGGCCAACGTCCTGACTTTC. Protein product: CASSQMDGPESGANVLTF. The chain recombines TRBV3-1 with TRBJ2-6; D gene uncertain. The V end lost 2 bases, the J end lost 3 bases, and 17 bases lay between the germline ends. Germline-derived CDR1 and CDR2 are LGHDT and YNNKEL (reference sequence). The CDR3 totals 18 residues.

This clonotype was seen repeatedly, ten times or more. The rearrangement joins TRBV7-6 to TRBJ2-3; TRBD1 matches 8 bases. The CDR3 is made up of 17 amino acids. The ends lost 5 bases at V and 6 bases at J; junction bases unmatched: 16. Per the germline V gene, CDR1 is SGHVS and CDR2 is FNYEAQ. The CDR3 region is CASSKLRTGSLSDTQYF. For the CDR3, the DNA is TGTGCCAGCAGCAAGTTGCGGACAGGGTCATTATCGGATACGCAGTATTTT.

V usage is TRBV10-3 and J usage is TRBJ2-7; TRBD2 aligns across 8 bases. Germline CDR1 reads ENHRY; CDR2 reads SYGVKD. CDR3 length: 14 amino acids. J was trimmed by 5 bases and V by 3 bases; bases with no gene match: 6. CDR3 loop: CAISDPTGGNEQYV. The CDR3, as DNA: TGTGCCATCAGTGACCCTACGGGGGGGAACGAGCAGTACGTC.

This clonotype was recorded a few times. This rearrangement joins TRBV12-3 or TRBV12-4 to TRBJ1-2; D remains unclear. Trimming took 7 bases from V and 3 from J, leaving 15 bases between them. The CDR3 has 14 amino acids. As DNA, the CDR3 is TGTGCCAGCACCCTCACCACACAGTACTATGGCTACACCTTC. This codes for CASTLTTQYYGYTF.

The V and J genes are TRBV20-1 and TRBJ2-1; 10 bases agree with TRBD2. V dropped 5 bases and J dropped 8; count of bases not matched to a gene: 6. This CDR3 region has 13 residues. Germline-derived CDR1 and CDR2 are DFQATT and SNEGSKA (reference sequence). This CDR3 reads CSAPAGGPYEQFF. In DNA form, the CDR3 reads TGCAGTGCTCCAGCGGGGGGGCCCTATGAGCAGTTCTTC.

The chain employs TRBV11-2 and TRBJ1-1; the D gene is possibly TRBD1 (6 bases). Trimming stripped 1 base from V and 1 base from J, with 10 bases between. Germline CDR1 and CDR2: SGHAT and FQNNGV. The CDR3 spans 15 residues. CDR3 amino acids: CASSLGPGQNTEAFF. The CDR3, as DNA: TGTGCCAGCAGCTTAGGCCCGGGACAGAACACTGAAGCTTTCTTT.

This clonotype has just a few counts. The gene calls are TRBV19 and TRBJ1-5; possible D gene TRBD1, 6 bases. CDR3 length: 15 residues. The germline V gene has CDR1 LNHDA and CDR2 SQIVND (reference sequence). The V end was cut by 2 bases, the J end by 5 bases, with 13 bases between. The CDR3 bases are TGTGCCAGTAGTATATACAGGGCAGAACATCAGCCCCAGCATTTT. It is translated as CASSIYRAEHQPQHF. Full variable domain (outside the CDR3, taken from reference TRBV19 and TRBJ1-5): DGGITQSPKYLFRKEGQNVTLSCEQNLNHDAMYWYRQDPGQGLRLIYYSQIVNDFQKGDIAEGYSVSREKKESFPLTVTSAQKNPTAFYLCASSIYRAEHQPQHFGDGTRLSIL.

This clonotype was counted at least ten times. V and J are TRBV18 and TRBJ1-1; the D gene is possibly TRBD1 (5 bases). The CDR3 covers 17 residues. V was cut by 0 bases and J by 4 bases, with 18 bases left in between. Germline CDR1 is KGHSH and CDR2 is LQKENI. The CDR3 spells CASSPPLRGGARTEAFF. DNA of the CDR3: TGTGCCAGCTCACCACCGCTTCGGGGAGGGGCGCGCACTGAAGCTTTCTTT.

CDR3 nucleotide sequence: TGTGCCAGCAGATCACCCTTAGCGGGGGGGAGGGGTGAGCAGTTCTTC. Translating gives CASRSPLAGGRGEQFF. V is TRBV25-1 and J is TRBJ2-1, with TRBD2 identical over 11 bases. Losses at the gene ends were 6 bases for V and 9 bases for J; bases not matched to a gene: 13. Germline V lookup: CDR1 MGHDK, CDR2 SYGVNS. The CDR3 has 16 residues.

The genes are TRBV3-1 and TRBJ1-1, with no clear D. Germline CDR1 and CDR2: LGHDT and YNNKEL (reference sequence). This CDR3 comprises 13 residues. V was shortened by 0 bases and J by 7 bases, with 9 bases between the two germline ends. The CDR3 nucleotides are TGTGCCAGCAGCCAAGATCTTAGAGGTGAAGCTTTCTTT. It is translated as CASSQDLRGEAFF. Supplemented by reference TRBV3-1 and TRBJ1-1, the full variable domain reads DTAVSQTPKYLVTQMGNDKSIKCEQNLGHDTMYWYKQDSKKFLKIMFSYNNKELIINETVPNRFSPKSPDKAHLNLHINSLELGDSAVYFCASSQDLRGEAFFGQGTRLTVV.

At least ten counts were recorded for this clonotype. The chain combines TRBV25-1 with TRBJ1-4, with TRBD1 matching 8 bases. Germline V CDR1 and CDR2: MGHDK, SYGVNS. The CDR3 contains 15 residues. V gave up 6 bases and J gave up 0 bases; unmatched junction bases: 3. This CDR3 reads CASSLQGATNEKLFF. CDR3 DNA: TGTGCCAGCAGCTTACAGGGGGCAACTAATGAAAAACTGTTTTTT.

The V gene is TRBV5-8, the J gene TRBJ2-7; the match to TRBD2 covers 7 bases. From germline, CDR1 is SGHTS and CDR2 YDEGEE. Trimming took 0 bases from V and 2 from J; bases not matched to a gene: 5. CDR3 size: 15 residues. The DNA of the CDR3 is TGTGCCAGCAGCTTGGTTCCGGGGGGAGCCTACGAGCAGTACTTC. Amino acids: CASSLVPGGAYEQYF.

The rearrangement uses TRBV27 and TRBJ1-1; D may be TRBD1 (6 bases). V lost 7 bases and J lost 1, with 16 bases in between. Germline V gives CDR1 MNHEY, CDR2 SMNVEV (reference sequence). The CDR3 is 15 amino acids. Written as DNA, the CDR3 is TGTGCCAGCAAGGGTGGGGGGGGCTGGAACACTGAAGCTTTCTTT. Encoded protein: CASKGGGGWNTEAFF.

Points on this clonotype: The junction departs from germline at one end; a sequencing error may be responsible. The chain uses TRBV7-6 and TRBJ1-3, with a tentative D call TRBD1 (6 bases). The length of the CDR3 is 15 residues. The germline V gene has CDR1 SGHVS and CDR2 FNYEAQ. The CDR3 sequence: CASSLGGPEGNTIYF. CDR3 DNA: TGTGCTAGCAGCTTAGGGGGGCCGGAGGGAAACACCATATATTTT.

CDR3 residues: CAVLVGGGYTF. As DNA, the CDR3 is TGTGCCGTCTTAGTAGGTGGTGGCTACACCTTC. V gene TRBV7-9 combines with J gene TRBJ1-2, with no clear D. V shed 11 bases and J shed 7 bases, with 14 bases lying between them. Germline V gene sequence: CDR1 SEHNR, CDR2 FQNEAQ (reference sequence). The CDR3 consists of 11 residues.

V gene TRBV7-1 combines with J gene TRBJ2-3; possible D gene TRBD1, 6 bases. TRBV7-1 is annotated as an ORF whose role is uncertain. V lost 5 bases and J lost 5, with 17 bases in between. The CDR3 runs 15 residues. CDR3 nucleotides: TGTGCCAGCAGCGATGGGGGTGCAGGGGAAGATACGCAGTATTTT. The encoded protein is CASSDGGAGEDTQYF.

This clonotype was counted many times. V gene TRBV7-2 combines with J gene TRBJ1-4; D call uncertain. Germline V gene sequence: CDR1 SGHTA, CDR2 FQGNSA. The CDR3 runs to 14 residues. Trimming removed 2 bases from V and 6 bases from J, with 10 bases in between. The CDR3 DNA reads TGTGCCAGCAGCTTACACTCTGCGGATGAAAAACTGTTTTTT. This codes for CASSLHSADEKLFF.

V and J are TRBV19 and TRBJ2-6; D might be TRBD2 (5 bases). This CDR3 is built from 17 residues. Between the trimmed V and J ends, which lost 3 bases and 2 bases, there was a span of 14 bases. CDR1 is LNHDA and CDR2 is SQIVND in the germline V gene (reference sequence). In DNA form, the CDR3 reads TGTGCCAGTAGTATCGGGCCTTACGGGGCTGGGGCCAACGTCCTGACTTTC. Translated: CASSIGPYGAGANVLTF. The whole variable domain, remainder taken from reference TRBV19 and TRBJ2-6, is DGGITQSPKYLFRKEGQNVTLSCEQNLNHDAMYWYRQDPGQGLRLIYYSQIVNDFQKGDIAEGYSVSREKKESFPLTVTSAQKNPTAFYLCASSIGPYGAGANVLTFGAGSRLTVL.

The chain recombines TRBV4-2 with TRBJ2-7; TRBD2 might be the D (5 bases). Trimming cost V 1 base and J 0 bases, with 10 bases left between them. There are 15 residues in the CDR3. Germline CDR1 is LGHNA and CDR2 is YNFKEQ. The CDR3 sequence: CASSQGLGVSYEQYV. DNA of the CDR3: TGTGCCAGCAGCCAAGGCCTCGGGGTCTCCTACGAGCAGTACGTC.

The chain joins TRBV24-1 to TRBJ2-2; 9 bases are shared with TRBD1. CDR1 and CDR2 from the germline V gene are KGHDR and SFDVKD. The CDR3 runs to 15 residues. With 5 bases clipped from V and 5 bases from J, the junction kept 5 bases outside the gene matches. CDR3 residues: CATSVGQGLTGELFF. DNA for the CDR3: TGTGCCACCAGTGTTGGACAGGGGTTGACCGGGGAGCTGTTTTTT.

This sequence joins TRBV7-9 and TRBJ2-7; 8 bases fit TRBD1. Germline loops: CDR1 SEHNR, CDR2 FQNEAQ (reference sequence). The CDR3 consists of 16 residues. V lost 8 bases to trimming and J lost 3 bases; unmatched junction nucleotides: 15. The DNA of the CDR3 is TGTGCCAGCCGCCCCCGACAGGGGAAAGGCTTCTACGAGCAGTACTTC. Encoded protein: CASRPRQGKGFYEQYF.

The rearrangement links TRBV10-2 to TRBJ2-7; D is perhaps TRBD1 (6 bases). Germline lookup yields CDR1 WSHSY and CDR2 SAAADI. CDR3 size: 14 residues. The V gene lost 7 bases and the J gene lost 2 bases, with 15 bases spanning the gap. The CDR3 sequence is CASNTGSGTYEQYF. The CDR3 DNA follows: TGCGCCAGCAATACAGGGTCGGGGACCTACGAGCAGTACTTC.